This TCR beta chain is from a study of blood T cell repertoires in COVID-19. The wider study: Sites in the United States, Italy and Spain provided acute and convalescent COVID-19 samples. In each case, the material was cDNA or gDNA derived from T cells, B-cell-depleted T cells, or PBMCs.

Original processing notes: Reference gene primers were amplified, and this amplification served to estimate nucleated cell counts. Generated by immunoSEQ multiplex PCR, the TCRdb table keeps only in-frame clones and is missing some. V and J calls and clone size follow that table, whereas D and trimming were derived from the DNA. The table records 130,000 or so clones, 85% to 90% of them present only once. This CDR3 is built from 14 residues. Deletions cut 0 bases from V and 4 bases from J, with 9 bases between. Germline V gene sequence: CDR1 LGHNT, CDR2 FRNRAP. V and J are TRBV12-5 and TRBJ1-1; D perhaps matches TRBD1 (5 bases). Source material: peripheral blood. The receptor comes from a human donor in a cohort sampled during active COVID-19. CDR3 sequence reads: CASGLVGGTTEAFF. The DNA of the CDR3 is TGTGCTAGTGGTTTGGTTGGGGGGACCACTGAAGCTTTCTTT.